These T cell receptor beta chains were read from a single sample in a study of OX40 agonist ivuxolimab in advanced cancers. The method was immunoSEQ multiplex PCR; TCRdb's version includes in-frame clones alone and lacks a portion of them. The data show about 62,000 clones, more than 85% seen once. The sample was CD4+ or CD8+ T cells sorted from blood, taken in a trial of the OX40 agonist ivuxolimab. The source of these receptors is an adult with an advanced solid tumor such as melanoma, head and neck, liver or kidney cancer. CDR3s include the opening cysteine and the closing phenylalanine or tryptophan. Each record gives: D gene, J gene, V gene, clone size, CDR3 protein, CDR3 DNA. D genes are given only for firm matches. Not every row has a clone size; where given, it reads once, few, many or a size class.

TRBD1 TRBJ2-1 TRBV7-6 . CASSYGQGVFF TGTGCCAGCAGCTACGGACAGGGTGTGTTCTTC
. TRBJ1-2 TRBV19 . CASSIDTPAYGYTF TGTGCCAGTAGTATAGATACACCGGCGTATGGCTACACCTTC
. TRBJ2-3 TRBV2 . CASTSGGRADTQYF TGTGCCAGCACCAGCGGTGGGCGCGCAGATACGCAGTATTTT
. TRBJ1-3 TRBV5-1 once CASSMQSGNTIYF TGCGCCAGCAGCATGCAGTCTGGAAACACCATATATTTT
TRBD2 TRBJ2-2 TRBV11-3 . CASSLASSGNTGELFF TGTGCCAGCAGCTTAGCGTCTAGCGGGAACACCGGGGAGCTGTTTTTT
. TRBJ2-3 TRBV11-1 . CASSKTDTQYF TGTGCCAGCAGCAAGACAGATACGCAGTATTTT
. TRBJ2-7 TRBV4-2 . CASSQEWAGYEQYF TGTGCCAGCAGCCAAGAGTGGGCGGGTTACGAGCAGTACTTC
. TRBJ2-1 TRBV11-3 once CASSLPTGSEQFF TGTGCCAGCAGCTTACCCACGGGAAGTGAGCAGTTCTTC
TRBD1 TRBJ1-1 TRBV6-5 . CASSRTGDTEAFF TGTGCCAGCAGTCGGACAGGAGACACTGAAGCTTTCTTT
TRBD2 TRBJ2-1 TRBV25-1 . CASSSSGAGNEQFF TGTGCCAGCAGTTCCAGCGGGGCGGGGAATGAGCAGTTCTTC
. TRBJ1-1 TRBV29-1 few CSVGLGAFGTEAFF TGCAGCGTTGGCCTGGGGGCGTTTGGCACTGAAGCTTTCTTT
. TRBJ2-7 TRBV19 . CASSRGPDNEQYF TGTGCCAGTAGTAGGGGGCCAGATAACGAGCAGTACTTC
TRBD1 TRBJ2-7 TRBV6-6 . CASRRYMTGDGYEQYF TGTGCCAGCAGACGCTACATGACAGGGGACGGCTACGAGCAGTACTTC
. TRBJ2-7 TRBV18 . CASSPPSRHGEQYF TGTGCCAGCTCACCACCGTCTCGGCACGGCGAGCAGTACTTC
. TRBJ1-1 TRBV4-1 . CASSQGWRGAPRGTEAFF TGCGCCAGCAGCCAAGGGTGGCGGGGTGCTCCAAGGGGGACTGAAGCTTTCTTT
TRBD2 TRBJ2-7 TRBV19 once CASSIGGRVEQYF TGTGCCAGTAGTATTGGCGGGAGAGTCGAGCAGTACTTC
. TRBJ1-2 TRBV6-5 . CASSEATGRYGYTF TGTGCCAGCAGTGAGGCAACAGGGCGGTATGGCTACACCTTC
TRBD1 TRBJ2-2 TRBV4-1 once CASSHHRDRANWELFF TGCGCCAGCAGCCACCACCGGGACAGGGCCAATTGGGAGCTGTTTTTT